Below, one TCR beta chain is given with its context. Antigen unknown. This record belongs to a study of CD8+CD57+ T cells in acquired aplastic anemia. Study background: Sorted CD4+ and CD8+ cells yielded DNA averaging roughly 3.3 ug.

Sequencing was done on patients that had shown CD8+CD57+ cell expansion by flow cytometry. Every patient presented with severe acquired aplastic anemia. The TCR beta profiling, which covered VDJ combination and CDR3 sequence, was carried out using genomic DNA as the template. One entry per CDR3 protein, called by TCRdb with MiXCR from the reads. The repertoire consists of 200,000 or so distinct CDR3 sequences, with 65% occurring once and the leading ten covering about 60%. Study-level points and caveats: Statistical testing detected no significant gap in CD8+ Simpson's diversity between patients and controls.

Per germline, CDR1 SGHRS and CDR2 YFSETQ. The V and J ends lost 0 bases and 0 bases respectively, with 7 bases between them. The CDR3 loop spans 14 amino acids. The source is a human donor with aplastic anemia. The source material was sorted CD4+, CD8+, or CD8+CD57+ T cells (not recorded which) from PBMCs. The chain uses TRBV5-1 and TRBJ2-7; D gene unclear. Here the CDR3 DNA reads TGCGCCAGCAGCTTGGCCGCCAGCTCCTACGAGCAGTACTTC. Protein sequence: CASSLAASSYEQYF.